This T cell receptor beta chain was identified in a study of T cell changes during pregnancy in multiple sclerosis. Clones were sequenced by immunoSEQ multiplex PCR, and TCRdb holds only the in-frame ones, with some missing. The sample consists of under 130,000 clones, roughly 92% of them appearing once. This CDR3 has 16 amino acids. From germline, CDR1 is SNHLY and CDR2 FYNNEI. Trimming at V came to 3 bases and at J to 3 bases, leaving 8 bases not matched to a gene. The J gene is TRBJ2-7, the V gene TRBV2; 10 bases line up with TRBD1. The source is a female donor with multiple sclerosis, enrolled in a pregnancy study. This specimen consisted of peripheral blood, obtained after pregnancy. The CDR3 DNA is TGTGCCAGCAGTGACCTTCGGACAGGGGGGTTCTACGAGCAGTACTTC. This translates into CASSDLRTGGFYEQYF.